Reported below is one TCR beta chain. Its antigen is unidentified. Measured with immunoSEQ multiplex PCR; TCRdb has only the in-frame clones, and not every one. In the table there are approximately 74,000 clones, more than 70% of which are singletons. The CDR3 sequence is 16 residues long. Germline loops: CDR1 SGHDT, CDR2 YYEEEE. V was trimmed by 4 bases and J by 1 base, leaving 18 bases between them. This sample was taken from a study of cytotoxic CD8 clonotypes in ibrutinib-treated CLL. Overall study context: It was after a median roughly eleven months of treatment, range 6 to 36, that response samples were taken. The study's findings and limits: With treatment, public clonotypes, which were uncommon, either contracted or remained stable. Whereas clonality rose at ibrutinib response, it declined toward baseline at progression.

The sequence was collected from a human donor with chronic lymphocytic leukemia. V gene TRBV5-6 combines with J gene TRBJ2-7, with D unresolved. Sequences were derived from PBMCs, sampled at disease progression, from a patient treated with ibrutinib. CDR3 loop: CASSPFFIGRSYEQYF. DNA for the CDR3: TGTGCCAGCAGCCCCTTTTTCATTGGACGTTCCTACGAGCAGTACTTC.